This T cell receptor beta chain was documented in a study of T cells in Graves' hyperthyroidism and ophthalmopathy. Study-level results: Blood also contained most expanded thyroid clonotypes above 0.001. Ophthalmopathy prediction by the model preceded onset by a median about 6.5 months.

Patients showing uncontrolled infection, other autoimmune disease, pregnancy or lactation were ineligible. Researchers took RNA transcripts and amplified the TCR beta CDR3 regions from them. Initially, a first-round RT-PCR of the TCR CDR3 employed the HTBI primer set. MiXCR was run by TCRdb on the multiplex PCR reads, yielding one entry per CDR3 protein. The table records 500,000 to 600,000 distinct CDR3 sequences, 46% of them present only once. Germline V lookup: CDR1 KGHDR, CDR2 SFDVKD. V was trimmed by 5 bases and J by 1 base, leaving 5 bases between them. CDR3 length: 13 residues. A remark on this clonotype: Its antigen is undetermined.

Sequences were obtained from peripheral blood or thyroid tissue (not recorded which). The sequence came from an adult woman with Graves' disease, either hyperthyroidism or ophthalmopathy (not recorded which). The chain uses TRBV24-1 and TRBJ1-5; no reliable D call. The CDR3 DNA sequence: TGTGCCACCAGTGCGAGGAGCAATCAGCCCCAGCATTTT. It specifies CATSARSNQPQHF.